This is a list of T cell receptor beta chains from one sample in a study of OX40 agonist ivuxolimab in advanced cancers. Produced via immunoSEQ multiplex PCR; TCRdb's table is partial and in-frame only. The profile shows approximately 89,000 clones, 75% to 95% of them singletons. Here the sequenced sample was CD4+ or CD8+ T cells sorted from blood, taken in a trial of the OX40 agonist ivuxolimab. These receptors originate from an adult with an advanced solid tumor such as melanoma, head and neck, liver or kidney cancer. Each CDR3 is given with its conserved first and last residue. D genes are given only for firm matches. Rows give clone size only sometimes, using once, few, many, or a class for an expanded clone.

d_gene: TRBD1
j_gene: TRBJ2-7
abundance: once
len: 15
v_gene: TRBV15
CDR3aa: CATSGRGQGVDEQYF
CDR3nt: TGTGCCACCAGCGGGCGGGGACAGGGGGTCGACGAGCAGTACTTC

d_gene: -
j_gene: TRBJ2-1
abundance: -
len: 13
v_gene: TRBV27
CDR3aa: CASSIREGNEQFF
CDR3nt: TGTGCCAGCAGTATCAGGGAAGGCAATGAGCAGTTCTTC

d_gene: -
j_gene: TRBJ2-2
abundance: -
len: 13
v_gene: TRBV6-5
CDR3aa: CASSPQAWGELFF
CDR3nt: TGTGCCAGCAGCCCACAGGCTTGGGGGGAGCTGTTTTTT

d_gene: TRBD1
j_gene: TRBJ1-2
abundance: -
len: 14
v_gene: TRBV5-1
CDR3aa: CASSPGTDYYGYTF
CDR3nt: TGCGCCAGCAGCCCCGGGACAGACTACTATGGCTACACCTTC

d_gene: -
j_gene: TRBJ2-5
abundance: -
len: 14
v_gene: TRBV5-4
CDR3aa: CASSLEGDVGTQYF
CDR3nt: TGTGCCAGCAGCTTGGAGGGGGACGTCGGGACCCAGTACTTC

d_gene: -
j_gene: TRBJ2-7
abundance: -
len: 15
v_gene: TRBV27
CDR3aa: CASSPLLGGGYEQYF
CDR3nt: TGTGCCAGCAGTCCCCTATTGGGTGGGGGCTACGAGCAGTACTTC

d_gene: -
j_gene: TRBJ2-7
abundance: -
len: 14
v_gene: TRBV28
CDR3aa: CASSTDFLGYEQYF
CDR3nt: TGTGCCAGCAGTACAGATTTCCTGGGCTACGAGCAGTACTTC

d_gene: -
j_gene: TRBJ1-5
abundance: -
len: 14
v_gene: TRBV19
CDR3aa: CASSIVQGVQPQHF
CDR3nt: TGTGCCAGTAGTATAGTACAGGGCGTTCAGCCCCAGCATTTT

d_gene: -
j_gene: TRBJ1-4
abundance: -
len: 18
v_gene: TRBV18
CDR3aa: CASSRTAFSGATNEKLFF
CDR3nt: TGTGCCAGCTCCCGAACAGCTTTCTCGGGTGCAACTAATGAAAAACTGTTTTTT

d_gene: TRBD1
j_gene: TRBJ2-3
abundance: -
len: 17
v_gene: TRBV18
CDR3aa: CASSPTTGGAGTDTQYF
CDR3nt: TGTGCCAGCTCACCAACGACAGGGGGCGCCGGAACAGATACGCAGTATTTT

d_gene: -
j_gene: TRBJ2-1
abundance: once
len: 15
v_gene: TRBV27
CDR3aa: CASSFSGGNGNEQFF
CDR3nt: TGTGCCAGCAGTTTTAGTGGGGGGAATGGCAATGAGCAGTTCTTC